This T cell receptor (beta chain) was sequenced in a study of T cell responses to AZD1222 COVID-19 vaccine. General study results and limits: The sample set comprised mostly white British donors with more females, and clonal diversity was possibly underestimated.

This clone was found once. Its target is unknown. Produced via immunoSEQ multiplex PCR; TCRdb's table is partial and in-frame only. The sample yields 170,000 or so clones, roughly 93% seen once. V lost 5 bases to trimming and J lost 3 bases, with 11 bases between them. The CDR3 extends over 14 amino acids. Germline values: CDR1 SGHVS, CDR2 FNYEAQ. The receptor was derived from an adult who received the MenACWY meningococcal vaccine as a control. This chain joins TRBV7-6 and TRBJ1-5, with D perhaps matching TRBD1 (6 bases). The source material was peripheral blood, sampled 28 days after the second dose of the MenACWY control vaccine. The CDR3 sequence: CASSVQGSNQPQHF. DNA for the CDR3: TGTGCCAGCAGCGTACAGGGATCCAATCAGCCCCAGCATTTT.